This T cell receptor (beta chain) was identified in a study of vaccination and CD4 T cells after COVID-19. At the level of the study: Post-COVID draws followed diagnosis by a median around 100 days (range 35 to 161). Cells received overlapping spike peptides from SARS-CoV-2, HCoV-NL63, HCoV-OC43 and HCoV-229E as stimulation.

In this sample, this clonotype is large (0.1 to 1%). Its antigen is not known. The Oncomine TCR Beta short-read assay was applied to DNA of cultured CD4+ T cells. TCRdb re-called the PCR reads with MiXCR, one entry per CDR3 protein. The sample lists 1,500 or so distinct CDR3 sequences, about an eighth seen once, with about 26% in the top ten. Treatment here: approximately nine-day PBMC culture with coronavirus spike peptide pools or control peptides (ViraFEST assay). An unexposed donor provided the CD4+ T cells, which were collected before the COVID-19 pandemic (2011-2018). This CDR3 is built from 13 residues. Trimming took off 3 bases at V and 0 bases at J, with 6 bases between the two ends. Germline V gives CDR1 DFQATT, CDR2 SNEGSKA (reference sequence).

The rearrangement uses TRBV20-1 and TRBJ1-5; D call uncertain. The sequenced material came from CD4+ T cells from blood, cultured in vitro. This sequence was found in a human donor in good health. CDR3 DNA sequence: TGCAGTGCTAGTTGGGATAGCAATCAGCCCCAGCATTTT. Residues: CSASWDSNQPQHF.